This T cell receptor beta chain derives from a study of CD8 T cells in ankylosing spondylitis. Notes on the study in general: Ankylosing spondylitis blood appeared to carry a characteristic TCR beta motif of several highly homologous variants. Clones linked to disease were reported to show significant enrichment in matched ankylosing spondylitis synovial fluid.

With molecular barcodes, quantitative 5'-RACE was used to make the TCR beta libraries. TCRdb recomputed calls from the 5' RACE reads with MiXCR, one row per CDR3 protein. The sample contains 500,000 to 550,000 distinct CDR3 sequences, over 9.5% of which appear only once. This clonotype was observed a single time. Its target is unknown. Trimming left V 6 bases short and J 2 bases short, with 11 bases between. Germline loops: CDR1 LNHDA, CDR2 SQIVND (reference sequence). CDR3 length: 14 amino acids. The source material was blood, either unsorted or a sorted T cell fraction (not recorded which). This chain uses TRBV19 with TRBJ2-1, with a possible D match to TRBD2 (6 bases). This receptor was taken from a male donor with ankylosing spondylitis. The CDR3 DNA reads as TGTGCCAGTAGGTCACTAGCCCCCTACAATGAGCAGTTCTTC. It encodes CASRSLAPYNEQFF.